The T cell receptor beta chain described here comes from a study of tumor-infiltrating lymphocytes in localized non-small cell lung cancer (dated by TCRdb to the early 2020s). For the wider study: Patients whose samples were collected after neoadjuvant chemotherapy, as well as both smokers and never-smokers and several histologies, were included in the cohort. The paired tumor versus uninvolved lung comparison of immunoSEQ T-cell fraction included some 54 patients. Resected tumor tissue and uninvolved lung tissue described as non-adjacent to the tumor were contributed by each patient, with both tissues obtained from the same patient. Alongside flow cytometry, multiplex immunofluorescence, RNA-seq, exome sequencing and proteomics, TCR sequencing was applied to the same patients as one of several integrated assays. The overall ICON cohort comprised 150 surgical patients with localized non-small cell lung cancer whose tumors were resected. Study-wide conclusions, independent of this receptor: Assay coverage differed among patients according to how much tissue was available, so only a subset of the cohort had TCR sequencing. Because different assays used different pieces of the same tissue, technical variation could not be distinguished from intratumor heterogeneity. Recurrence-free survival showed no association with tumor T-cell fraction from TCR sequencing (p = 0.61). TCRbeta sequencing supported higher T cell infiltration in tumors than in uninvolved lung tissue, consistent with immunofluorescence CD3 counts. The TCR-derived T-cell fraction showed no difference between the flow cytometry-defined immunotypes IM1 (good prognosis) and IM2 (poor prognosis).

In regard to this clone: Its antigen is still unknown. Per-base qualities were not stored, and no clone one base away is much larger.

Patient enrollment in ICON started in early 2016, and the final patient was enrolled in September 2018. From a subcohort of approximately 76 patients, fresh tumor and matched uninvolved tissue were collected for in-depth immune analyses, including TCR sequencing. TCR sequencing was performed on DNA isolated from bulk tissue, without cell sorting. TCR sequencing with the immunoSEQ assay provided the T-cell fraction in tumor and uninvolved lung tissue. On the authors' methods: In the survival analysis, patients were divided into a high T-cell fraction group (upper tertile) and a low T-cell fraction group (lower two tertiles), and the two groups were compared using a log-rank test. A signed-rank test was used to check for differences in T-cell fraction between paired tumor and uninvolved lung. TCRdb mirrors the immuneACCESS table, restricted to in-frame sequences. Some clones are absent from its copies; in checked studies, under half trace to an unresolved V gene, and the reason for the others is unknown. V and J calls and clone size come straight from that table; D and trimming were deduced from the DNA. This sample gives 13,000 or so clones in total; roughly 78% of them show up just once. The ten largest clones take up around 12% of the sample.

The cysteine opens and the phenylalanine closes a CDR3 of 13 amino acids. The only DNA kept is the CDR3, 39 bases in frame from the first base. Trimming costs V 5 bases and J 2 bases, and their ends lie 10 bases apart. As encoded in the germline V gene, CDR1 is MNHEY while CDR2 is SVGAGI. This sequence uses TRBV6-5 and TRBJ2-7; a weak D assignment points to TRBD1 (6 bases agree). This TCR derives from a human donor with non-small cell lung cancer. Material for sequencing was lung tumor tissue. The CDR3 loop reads CASSQGRTYEQYF. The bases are TGTGCCAGCAGTCAGGGGCGGACCTACGAGCAGTACTTC.